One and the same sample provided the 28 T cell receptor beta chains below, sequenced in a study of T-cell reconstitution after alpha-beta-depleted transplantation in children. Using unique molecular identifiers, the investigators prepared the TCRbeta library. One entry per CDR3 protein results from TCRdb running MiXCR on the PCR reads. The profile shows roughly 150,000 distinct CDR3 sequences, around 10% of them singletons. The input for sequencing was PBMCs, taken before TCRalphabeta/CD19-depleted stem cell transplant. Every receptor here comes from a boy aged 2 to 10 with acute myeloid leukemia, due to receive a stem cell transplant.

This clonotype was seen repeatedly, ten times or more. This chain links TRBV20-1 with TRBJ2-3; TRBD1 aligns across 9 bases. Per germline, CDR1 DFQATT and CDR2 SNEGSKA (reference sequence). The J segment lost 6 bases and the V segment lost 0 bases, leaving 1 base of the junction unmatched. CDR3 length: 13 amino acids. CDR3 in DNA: TGCAGTGCTAGAGACGGACAGGGGGATACGCAGTATTTT. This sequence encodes CSARDGQGDTQYF.

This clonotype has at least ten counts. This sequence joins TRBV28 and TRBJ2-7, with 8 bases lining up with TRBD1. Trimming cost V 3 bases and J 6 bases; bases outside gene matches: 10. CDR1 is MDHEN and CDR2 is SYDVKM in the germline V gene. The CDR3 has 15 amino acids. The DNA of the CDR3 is TGTGCCAGCAGTTTGGACCCTAAAACAGGGGGCGAGCAGTACTTC. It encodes CASSLDPKTGGEQYF. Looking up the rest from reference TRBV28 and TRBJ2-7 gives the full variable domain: DVKVTQSSRYLVKRTGEKVFLECVQDMDHENMFWYRQDPGLGLRLIYFSYDVKMKEKGDIPEGYSVSREKKERFSLILESASTNQTSMYLCASSLDPKTGGEQYFGPGTRLTVT.

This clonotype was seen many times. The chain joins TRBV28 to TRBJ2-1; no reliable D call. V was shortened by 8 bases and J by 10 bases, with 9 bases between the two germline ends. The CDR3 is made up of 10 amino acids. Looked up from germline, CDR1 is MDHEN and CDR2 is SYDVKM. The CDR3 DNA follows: TGTGCCAGCGGTCACGTAGAGCAGTTCTTC. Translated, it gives CASGHVEQFF.

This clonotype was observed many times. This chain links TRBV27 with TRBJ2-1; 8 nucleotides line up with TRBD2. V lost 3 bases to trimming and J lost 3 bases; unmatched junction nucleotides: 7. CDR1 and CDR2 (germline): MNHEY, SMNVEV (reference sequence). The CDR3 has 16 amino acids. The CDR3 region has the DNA TGTGCCAGCAGTTTCGCCAGCGGGAGCTTCTACAATGAGCAGTTCTTC. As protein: CASSFASGSFYNEQFF.

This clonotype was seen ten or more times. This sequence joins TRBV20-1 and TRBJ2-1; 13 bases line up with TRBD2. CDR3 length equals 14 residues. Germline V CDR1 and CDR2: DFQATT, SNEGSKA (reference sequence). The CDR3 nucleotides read TGCAGCACTGGGACTAGCGGGGATTACAATGAGCAGTTCTTC. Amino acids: CSTGTSGDYNEQFF.

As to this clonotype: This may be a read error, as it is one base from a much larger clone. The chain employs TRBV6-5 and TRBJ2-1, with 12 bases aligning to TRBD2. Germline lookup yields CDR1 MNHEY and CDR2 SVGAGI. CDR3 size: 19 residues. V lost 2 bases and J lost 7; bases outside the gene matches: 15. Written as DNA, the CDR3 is TGTGCCAGCAGTTACCCGATCACCCTAGCGGGGGGGCCGAGGAATGAGCAGTTCTTC. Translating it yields CASSYPITLAGGPRNEQFF.

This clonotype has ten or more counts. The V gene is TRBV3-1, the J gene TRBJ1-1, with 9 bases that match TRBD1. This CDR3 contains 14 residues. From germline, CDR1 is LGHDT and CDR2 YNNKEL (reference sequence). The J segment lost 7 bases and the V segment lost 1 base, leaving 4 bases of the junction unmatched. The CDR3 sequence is CASSQAGQGSEAFF. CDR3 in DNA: TGTGCCAGCAGCCAAGCAGGACAGGGGAGTGAAGCTTTCTTT. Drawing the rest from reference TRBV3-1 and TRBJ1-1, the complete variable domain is DTAVSQTPKYLVTQMGNDKSIKCEQNLGHDTMYWYKQDSKKFLKIMFSYNNKELIINETVPNRFSPKSPDKAHLNLHINSLELGDSAVYFCASSQAGQGSEAFFGQGTRLTVV.

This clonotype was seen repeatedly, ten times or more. CDR3 nucleotide sequence: TGTGCCAGCAGCCTCAGGGGAAGGGGTTTACCCCTCCACTTT. It specifies CASSLRGRGLPLHF. This sequence joins TRBV3-1 and TRBJ1-6; D may be TRBD1 (6 bases). V gave up 4 bases and J gave up 12 bases, with 16 bases separating them. Germline CDR1 reads LGHDT; CDR2 reads YNNKEL (reference sequence). The CDR3 has 14 amino acids.

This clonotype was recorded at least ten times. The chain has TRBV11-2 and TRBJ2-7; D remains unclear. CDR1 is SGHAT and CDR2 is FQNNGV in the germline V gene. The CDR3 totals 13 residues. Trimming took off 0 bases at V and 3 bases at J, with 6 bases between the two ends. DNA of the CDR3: TGTGCCAGCAGCTTAGATCATGTCTACGAGCAGTACTTC. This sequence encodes CASSLDHVYEQYF.

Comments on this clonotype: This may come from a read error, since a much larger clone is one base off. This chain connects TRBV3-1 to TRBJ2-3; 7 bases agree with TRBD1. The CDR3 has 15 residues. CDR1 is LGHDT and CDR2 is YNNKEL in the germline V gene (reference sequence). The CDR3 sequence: CAGSQESFRGDTQYF. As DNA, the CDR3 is TGTGCCGGCAGCCAAGAGTCATTCAGGGGGGATACGCAGTATTTT.

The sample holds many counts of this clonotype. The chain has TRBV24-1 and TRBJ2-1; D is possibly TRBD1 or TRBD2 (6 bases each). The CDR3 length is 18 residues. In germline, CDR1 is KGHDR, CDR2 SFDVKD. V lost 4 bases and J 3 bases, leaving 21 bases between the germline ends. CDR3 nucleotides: TGTGCCACCAGTGACCCTCGGGGGCCGGCAGCGGACTACAATGAGCAGTTCTTC. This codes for CATSDPRGPAADYNEQFF.

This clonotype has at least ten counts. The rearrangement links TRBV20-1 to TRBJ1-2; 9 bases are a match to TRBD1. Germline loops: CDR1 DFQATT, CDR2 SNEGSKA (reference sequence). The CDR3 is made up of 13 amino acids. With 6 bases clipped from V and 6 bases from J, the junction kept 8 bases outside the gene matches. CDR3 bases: TGCAGTGCAAGCTGGGGGACAGGGCATGGCTACACCTTC. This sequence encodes CSASWGTGHGYTF.

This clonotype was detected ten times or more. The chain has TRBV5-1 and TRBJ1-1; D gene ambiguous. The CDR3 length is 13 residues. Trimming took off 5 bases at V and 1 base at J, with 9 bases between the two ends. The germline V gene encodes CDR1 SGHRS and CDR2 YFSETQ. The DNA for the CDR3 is TGCGCCAGCAGATTTGACGAGAACACTGAAGCTTTCTTT. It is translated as CASRFDENTEAFF.

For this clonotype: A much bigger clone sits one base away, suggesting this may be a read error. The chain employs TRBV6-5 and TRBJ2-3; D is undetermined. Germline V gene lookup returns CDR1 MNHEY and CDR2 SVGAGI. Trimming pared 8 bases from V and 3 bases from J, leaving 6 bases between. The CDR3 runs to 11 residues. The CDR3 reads CASDITDTQYF. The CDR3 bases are TGTGCCAGCGACATTACAGATACGCAGTATTTT.

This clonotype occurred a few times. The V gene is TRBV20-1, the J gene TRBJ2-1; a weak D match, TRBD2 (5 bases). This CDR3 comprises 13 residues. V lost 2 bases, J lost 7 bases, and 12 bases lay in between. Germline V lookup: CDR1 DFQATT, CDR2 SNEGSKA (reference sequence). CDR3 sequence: CSARPGSANEQFF. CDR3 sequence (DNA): TGCAGTGCTAGACCGGGATCGGCGAATGAGCAGTTCTTC.

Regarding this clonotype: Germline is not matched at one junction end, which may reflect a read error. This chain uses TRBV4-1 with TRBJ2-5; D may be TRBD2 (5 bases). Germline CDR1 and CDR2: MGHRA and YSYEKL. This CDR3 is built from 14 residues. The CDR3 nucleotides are TGCGCCAGCAGCCCCGAGATAGATCCGAGGGAGACCCAGTTC. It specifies CASSPEIDPRETQF.

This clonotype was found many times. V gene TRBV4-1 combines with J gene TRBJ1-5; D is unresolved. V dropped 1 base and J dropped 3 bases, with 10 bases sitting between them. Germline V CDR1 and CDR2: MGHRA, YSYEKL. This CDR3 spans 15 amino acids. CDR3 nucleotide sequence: TGCGCCAGCAGCCAAGTGTTGCAGGACAATCAGCCCCAGCATTTT. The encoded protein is CASSQVLQDNQPQHF.

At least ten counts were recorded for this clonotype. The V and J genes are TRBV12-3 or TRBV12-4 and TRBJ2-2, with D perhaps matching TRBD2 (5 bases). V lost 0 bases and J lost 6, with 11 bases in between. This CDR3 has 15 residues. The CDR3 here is CASSLAGSWAGELFF. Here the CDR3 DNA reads TGTGCCAGCAGTTTAGCTGGGAGTTGGGCCGGGGAGCTGTTTTTT.

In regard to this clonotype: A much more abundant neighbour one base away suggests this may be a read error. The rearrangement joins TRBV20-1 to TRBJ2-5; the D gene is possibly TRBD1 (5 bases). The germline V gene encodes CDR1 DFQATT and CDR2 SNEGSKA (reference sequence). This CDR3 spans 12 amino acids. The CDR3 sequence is CSAIREGETRYF. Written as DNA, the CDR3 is TGCAGTGCTATCAGGGAAGGTGAGACCCGGTACTTC.

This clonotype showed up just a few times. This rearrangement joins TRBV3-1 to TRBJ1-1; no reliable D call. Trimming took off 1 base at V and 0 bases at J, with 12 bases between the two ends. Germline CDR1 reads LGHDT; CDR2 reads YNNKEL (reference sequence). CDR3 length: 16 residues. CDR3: CASSQGLTGLNTEAFF. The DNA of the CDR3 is TGTGCCAGCAGCCAAGGTCTAACCGGGCTGAACACTGAAGCTTTCTTT. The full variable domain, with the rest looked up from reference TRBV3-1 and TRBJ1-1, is DTAVSQTPKYLVTQMGNDKSIKCEQNLGHDTMYWYKQDSKKFLKIMFSYNNKELIINETVPNRFSPKSPDKAHLNLHINSLELGDSAVYFCASSQGLTGLNTEAFFGQGTRLTVV.

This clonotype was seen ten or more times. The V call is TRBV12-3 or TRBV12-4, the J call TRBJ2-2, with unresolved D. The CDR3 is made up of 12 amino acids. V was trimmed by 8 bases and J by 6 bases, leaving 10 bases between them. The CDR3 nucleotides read TGTGCCAGCCGCCTTAGTCCCGGGGAGCTGTTTTTT. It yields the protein CASRLSPGELFF.

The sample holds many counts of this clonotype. CDR3 sequence: CASSPQDGGTGTYEQYF. The CDR3 nucleotides are TGTGCCAGCAGCCCTCAGGACGGGGGGACAGGGACCTACGAGCAGTACTTC. The chain links TRBV9 to TRBJ2-7, with 9 bases matching TRBD1. CDR1 is SGDLS and CDR2 is YYNGEE in the germline V gene. The CDR3 extends over 17 amino acids. V lost 4 bases to trimming and J lost 2 bases; unmatched junction nucleotides: 13.

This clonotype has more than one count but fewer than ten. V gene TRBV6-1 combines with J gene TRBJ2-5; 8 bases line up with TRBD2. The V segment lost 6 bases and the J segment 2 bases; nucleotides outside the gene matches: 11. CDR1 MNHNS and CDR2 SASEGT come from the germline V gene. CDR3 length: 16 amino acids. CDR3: CASRDTGGPWQETQYF. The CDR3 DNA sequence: TGTGCCAGCAGGGACACGGGGGGGCCGTGGCAAGAGACCCAGTACTTC.

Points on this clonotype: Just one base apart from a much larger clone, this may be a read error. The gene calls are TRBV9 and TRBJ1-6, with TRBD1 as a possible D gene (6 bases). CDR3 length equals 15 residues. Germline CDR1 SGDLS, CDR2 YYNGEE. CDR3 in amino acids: CASSPRAGGYSPLPF. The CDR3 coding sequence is TGTGCCAGCAGCCCCCGGGCGGGGGGCTATTCACCCCTCCCCTTT.

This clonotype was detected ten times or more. The CDR3 loop is CASSRTGLIPYGYTF. The CDR3, as DNA: TGTGCCAGCAGCAGGACAGGCTTGATCCCTTATGGCTACACCTTC. The rearrangement uses TRBV6-2 or TRBV6-3 and TRBJ1-2; 7 bases are shared with TRBD1. Looked up from germline, CDR1 is MNHEY and CDR2 is SVGEGT. The CDR3 spans 15 residues. V was pared by 6 bases and J by 5 bases, with 12 bases of the junction left unmatched.

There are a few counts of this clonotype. CDR3 nucleotides: TGTGCCAGCAGACGTAGCGGGACTGAGCAGTTCTTC. Translating it yields CASRRSGTEQFF. The chain is built from TRBV28 and TRBJ2-1, with 8 bases that match TRBD2. The CDR3 runs 12 residues. Trimming at V came to 6 bases and at J to 9 bases, leaving 4 bases not matched to a gene. From germline, CDR1 is MDHEN and CDR2 SYDVKM.

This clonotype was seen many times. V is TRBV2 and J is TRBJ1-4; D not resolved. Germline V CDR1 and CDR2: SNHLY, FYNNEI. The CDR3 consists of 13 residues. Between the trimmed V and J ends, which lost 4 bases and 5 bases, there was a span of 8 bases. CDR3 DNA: TGTGCCAGCAGTGTGCCCCGCAATGAAAAACTGTTTTTT. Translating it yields CASSVPRNEKLFF.

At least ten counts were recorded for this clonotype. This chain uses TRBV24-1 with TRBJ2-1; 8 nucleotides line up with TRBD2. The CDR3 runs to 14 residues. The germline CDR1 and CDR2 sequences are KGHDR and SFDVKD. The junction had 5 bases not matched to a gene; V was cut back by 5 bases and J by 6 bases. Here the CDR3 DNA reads TGTGCCACCAGTGGTCTAGCGGGCATCAATGAGCAGTTCTTC. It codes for CATSGLAGINEQFF.